Sequencing of this TCR beta chain was carried out in a study of blood T cell repertoires in COVID-19. For the study at large: Material from acute and convalescent COVID-19 was sourced from the United States, Italy and Spain. PBMCs, B-cell-depleted T cells, or T cells were the source of the cDNA or gDNA that made up the material.

In its sample, this clone was seen once. The CDR3 has 14 residues. Unmatched junction bases numbered 5, after V lost 4 bases and J lost 2 bases. The V gene's germline CDR1 is SQVTM and CDR2 ANQGSEA. Seattle patients were enrolled during active infection and followed longitudinally. Authors' processing steps: Estimation of nucleated cell counts relied on the amplification of reference gene primers. The assay was immunoSEQ multiplex PCR, and TCRdb's table has in-frame clones only and misses some. V, J and clone size reflect that table, while D and trimming were determined from the DNA. The table lists over 70,000 clones, roughly 81% of them singletons.

The receptor's source is a man aged 55 to 69 with COVID-19, enrolled during active disease. The rearrangement joins TRBV29-1 to TRBJ2-3; 8 bases are shared with TRBD1. The sample comprised peripheral blood. In nucleotides, the CDR3 is TGCAGCGTTGTCAACAGGGGGATCACAGATACGCAGTATTTT. Protein: CSVVNRGITDTQYF.